This is a list of T cell receptor beta chains from one sample in a study of T cell clones after liver transplantation. Only in-frame clones appear in the TCRdb table, and some are missing; sequencing was by immunoSEQ multiplex PCR. The data contain roughly 60,000 clones, approximately 70% of them seen just once; the ten biggest clones take up approximately 2.6%. The sample consisted of CD4+ T cells from blood, taken at the approximately 16-month timepoint. The receptors derive from a human patient who received a liver transplant. The graft donor may be the source of some T cells. CDR3s include the opening cysteine and the closing phenylalanine or tryptophan. Fields, in order: J gene, clone size, V gene, D gene, CDR3 protein, CDR3 DNA. The D gene is left open where the match is weak. Clone size appears in some rows only: once, few, many, or a class for an expanded clone.

J gene: TRBJ2-3
clone size: NA
V gene: TRBV5-4
D gene: NA
CDR3 protein: CASSPLGLTDTQYF
CDR3 DNA: TGTGCCAGCAGCCCACTAGGGTTAACAGATACGCAGTATTTT

J gene: TRBJ1-1
clone size: many
V gene: TRBV9
D gene: TRBD1
CDR3 protein: CASSTSGDSFDRAFF
CDR3 DNA: TGTGCCAGCAGCACTTCCGGGGACAGTTTTGATCGGGCTTTCTTT

J gene: TRBJ2-7
clone size: NA
V gene: TRBV13
D gene: TRBD1
CDR3 protein: CASSAAGQGVHEQYF
CDR3 DNA: TGTGCCAGCAGCGCCGCGGGACAGGGTGTCCACGAGCAGTACTTC

J gene: TRBJ2-1
clone size: NA
V gene: TRBV30
D gene: NA
CDR3 protein: CAWTPSNEQFF
CDR3 DNA: TGTGCCTGGACTCCCTCCAATGAGCAGTTCTTC

J gene: TRBJ1-1
clone size: NA
V gene: TRBV16
D gene: NA
CDR3 protein: CASSQRADRVAFF
CDR3 DNA: TGTGCCAGCAGCCAAAGGGCGGATCGGGTGGCTTTCTTT

J gene: TRBJ2-5
clone size: NA
V gene: TRBV11-2
D gene: TRBD1
CDR3 protein: CASSLDWGQGETQYF
CDR3 DNA: TGTGCCAGCAGCTTAGACTGGGGACAGGGCGAGACCCAGTACTTC

J gene: TRBJ2-3
clone size: few
V gene: TRBV7-2
D gene: NA
CDR3 protein: CASSLDGAGDTQYF
CDR3 DNA: TGTGCCAGCAGCTTAGACGGAGCGGGAGATACGCAGTATTTT

J gene: TRBJ1-1
clone size: NA
V gene: TRBV6-5
D gene: NA
CDR3 protein: CASSRQWAREAFF
CDR3 DNA: TGTGCCAGCAGCCGCCAGTGGGCTAGGGAAGCTTTCTTT

J gene: TRBJ1-4
clone size: NA
V gene: TRBV27
D gene: NA
CDR3 protein: CASSLPARQGRRGVNEKLFF
CDR3 DNA: TGTGCCAGCAGTTTACCTGCGCGGCAGGGACGTCGTGGAGTTAATGAAAAACTGTTTTTT

J gene: TRBJ1-1
clone size: few
V gene: TRBV30
D gene: NA
CDR3 protein: CAWSGVNTEAFF
CDR3 DNA: TGTGCCTGGAGTGGGGTGAACACTGAAGCTTTCTTT

J gene: TRBJ1-2
clone size: NA
V gene: TRBV6-5
D gene: NA
CDR3 protein: CASSPQGDYGYTF
CDR3 DNA: TGTGCCAGCAGTCCTCAGGGAGACTATGGCTACACCTTC

J gene: TRBJ2-3
clone size: NA
V gene: TRBV11-3
D gene: TRBD2
CDR3 protein: CASSIAGGTSTDTQYF
CDR3 DNA: TGTGCCAGCAGCATAGCGGGGGGGACGAGCACAGATACGCAGTATTTT

J gene: TRBJ2-7
clone size: NA
V gene: TRBV6-6
D gene: TRBD2
CDR3 protein: CASSSSGGGMYEQYF
CDR3 DNA: TGTGCCAGCAGTAGTTCAGGCGGGGGGATGTACGAGCAGTACTTC

J gene: TRBJ2-2
clone size: NA
V gene: TRBV19
D gene: TRBD2
CDR3 protein: CASSYSGRDTGELFF
CDR3 DNA: TGTGCCAGTTCTTATAGCGGGAGGGACACCGGGGAGCTGTTTTTT

J gene: TRBJ1-1
clone size: once
V gene: TRBV6-1
D gene: NA
CDR3 protein: CASSAQGMDTEAFF
CDR3 DNA: TGTGCCAGCAGTGCACAGGGCATGGACACTGAAGCTTTCTTT

J gene: TRBJ1-1
clone size: NA
V gene: TRBV14
D gene: NA
CDR3 protein: CASSPDSNRAFF
CDR3 DNA: TGTGCCAGCAGCCCGGACTCTAATAGAGCTTTCTTT

J gene: TRBJ1-4
clone size: NA
V gene: TRBV30
D gene: NA
CDR3 protein: CAWRAQGQRDEKLFF
CDR3 DNA: TGTGCCTGGAGGGCCCAGGGACAACGAGATGAAAAACTGTTTTTT

J gene: TRBJ2-7
clone size: NA
V gene: TRBV5-1
D gene: NA
CDR3 protein: CASSVDFSSYEQYF
CDR3 DNA: TGCGCCAGCAGCGTGGACTTCAGTTCCTACGAGCAGTACTTC

J gene: TRBJ1-3
clone size: few
V gene: TRBV7-2
D gene: NA
CDR3 protein: CASSSFSGNTIYF
CDR3 DNA: TGTGCCAGCAGCTCTTTCTCTGGAAACACCATATATTTT

J gene: TRBJ2-1
clone size: few
V gene: TRBV19
D gene: TRBD1
CDR3 protein: CASMWDSSYNEQFF
CDR3 DNA: TGTGCCAGTATGTGGGACAGTTCCTACAATGAGCAGTTCTTC

J gene: TRBJ2-1
clone size: few
V gene: TRBV6-1
D gene: NA
CDR3 protein: CASRETGTAYNEQFF
CDR3 DNA: TGTGCCAGCAGGGAAACCGGGACCGCATACAATGAGCAGTTCTTC

J gene: TRBJ2-1
clone size: once
V gene: TRBV6-1
D gene: NA
CDR3 protein: CASSDFSGSSYNEQFF
CDR3 DNA: TGTGCCAGCAGTGACTTCTCAGGGAGCTCCTACAATGAGCAGTTCTTC

J gene: TRBJ2-5
clone size: NA
V gene: TRBV7-6
D gene: NA
CDR3 protein: CASSPTSFQETQYF
CDR3 DNA: TGTGCCAGCAGCCCGACTAGTTTCCAAGAGACCCAGTACTTC

J gene: TRBJ1-5
clone size: NA
V gene: TRBV19
D gene: NA
CDR3 protein: CASHIRGASNQPQHF
CDR3 DNA: TGTGCCAGTCATATTCGGGGGGCTAGCAATCAGCCCCAGCATTTT

J gene: TRBJ2-6
clone size: few
V gene: TRBV19
D gene: NA
CDR3 protein: CASSNFGGANVLTF
CDR3 DNA: TGTGCCAGTAGTAATTTCGGCGGGGCCAACGTCCTGACTTTC

J gene: TRBJ2-3
clone size: once
V gene: TRBV5-4
D gene: TRBD2
CDR3 protein: CASRPGTSGGAHTDTQYF
CDR3 DNA: TGTGCCAGCAGACCCGGGACTAGCGGGGGGGCCCACACAGATACGCAGTATTTT

J gene: TRBJ1-3
clone size: NA
V gene: TRBV7-2
D gene: NA
CDR3 protein: CASSPTGSGNTIYF
CDR3 DNA: TGTGCCAGCAGCCCGACAGGCTCTGGAAACACCATATATTTT